One and the same sample provided the 27 T cell receptor beta chains below, sequenced in a study of low-dose radiotherapy and immunotherapy resistance in tumors. Indicated time point: after trial treatment. Treatment described: LDRT plus nivolumab, ipilimumab, low-dose cyclophosphamide and aspirin (RACIN trial). TCRs were amplified for about 18 PCR cycles with a constant-region primer and V-primer adapter. TCRdb processed the reads anew with MiXCR; each CDR3 protein has one entry. The data hold roughly 50,000 distinct CDR3 sequences, with around 34% observed a single time. Sequencing was performed on PBMCs, taken after low-dose radiotherapy plus immunotherapy. These receptors came from a male donor with rectosigmoid adenocarcinoma.

This clonotype was seen ten or more times. The chain has TRBV6-2 or TRBV6-3 and TRBJ2-7, with 9 bases that match TRBD2. Germline CDR1 reads MNHEY; CDR2 reads SVGEGT. This CDR3 has 15 amino acids. The V gene end was trimmed by 2 bases and the J gene end by 3 bases; junction bases not matched to a gene: 5. CDR3 in DNA: TGTGCCAGCAGTTACCCCAGCGGGGGGTTCTACGAGCAGTACTTC. Its protein product is CASSYPSGGFYEQYF.

The sample holds many counts of this clonotype. The chain combines TRBV11-2 with TRBJ2-2; 7 bases align to TRBD1. This CDR3 contains 16 residues. With 6 bases clipped from V and 7 bases from J, the junction kept 14 bases outside the gene matches. Germline loops: CDR1 SGHAT, CDR2 FQNNGV. The DNA for the CDR3 is TGTGCCAGCAGGAGGAGATCCGGGACAGTCAGCGGGGAGCTGTTTTTT. Translated, it gives CASRRRSGTVSGELFF.

The count of this clonotype is one. This chain links TRBV7-3 with TRBJ2-1, with no clear D. V lost 4 bases, J lost 3 bases, and 10 bases lay in between. Germline V gene data show CDR1 as SGHTA and CDR2 as FQGTGA. The CDR3 has 14 residues. As DNA, the CDR3 is TGTGCCAGCAGCTACAGCAGCGACTACAATGAGCAGTTCTTC. It yields the protein CASSYSSDYNEQFF.

Comments on this clonotype: A far more abundant clone sits one base away, making this likely a read error. The chain carries TRBV6-2 or TRBV6-3 and TRBJ2-1, with 7 bases fitting TRBD1. The V segment lost 6 bases and the J segment 10 bases; nucleotides outside the gene matches: 9. Germline V gives CDR1 MNHEY, CDR2 SVGEGT. The CDR3 totals 13 residues. This chain's CDR3 is CASSTDRAREQFF. CDR3 DNA: TGTGCCAGCAGCACTGACAGGGCGCGCGAGCAGTTCTTC.

For this clonotype: The DNA is omitted, as the CDR3 cannot be located on it reliably, and the CDR3 follows TCRdb's listing. The rearrangement links TRBV4-1 to TRBJ2-2; TRBD1, the D gene given by the table, was not confirmed from the DNA. CDR1 is MGHRA and CDR2 is YSYEKL in the germline V gene. The CDR3 is 16 amino acids long, termini counted. The CDR3 spells CASSQEVMTGELFFFF.

This clonotype was seen ten or more times. J is TRBJ1-1 and V is TRBV3-1; D may be TRBD1 (5 bases). Trimming removed 5 bases at V and 3 bases at J, with 13 bases between. The CDR3 totals 14 residues. Germline V gives CDR1 LGHDT, CDR2 YNNKEL (reference sequence). The CDR3 nucleotides are TGTGCCAGCAGCAGCTGGGGGGGGGACACTGAAGCTTTCTTT. Protein product: CASSSWGGDTEAFF.

The rearrangement links TRBV12-3 or TRBV12-4 to TRBJ2-7; D is perhaps TRBD2 (6 bases). V was shortened by 6 bases and J by 0 bases, with 12 bases between the two germline ends. The CDR3 is made up of 14 amino acids. In DNA form, the CDR3 reads TGTGCCAGCAGCCAAACCGGGGGCTCCTACGAGCAGTACTTC. Translation gives CASSQTGGSYEQYF.

The chain is built from TRBV5-5 and TRBJ2-1, with TRBD2 matching over 8 bases. Per the germline V gene, CDR1 is SGHKS and CDR2 is YYEKEE (reference sequence). The J segment lost 5 bases and the V segment lost 4 bases, leaving 5 bases of the junction unmatched. This CDR3 has 14 amino acids. The CDR3 nucleotides are TGTGCCAGCAGCCGCACGGGGGGGCACAATGAGCAGTTCTTC. This gives the protein CASSRTGGHNEQFF. The full variable domain, in which reference TRBV5-5 and TRBJ2-1 provide the parts outside the CDR3, is DAGVTQSPTHLIKTRGQQVTLRCSPISGHKSVSWYQQVLGQGPQFIFQYYEKEERGRGNFPDRFSARQFPNYSSELNVNALLLGDSALYLCASSRTGGHNEQFFGPGTRLTVL.

This clonotype has ten or more counts. The chain recombines TRBV29-1 with TRBJ2-7; D gene unclear. The CDR3 is 12 residues long. Trimming cost V 3 bases and J 6 bases, with 12 bases left between them. The V gene's germline CDR1 is SQVTM and CDR2 ANQGSEA. Here the CDR3 reads CSVDRATGEQYF. CDR3 coding DNA: TGCAGCGTTGACCGAGCGACGGGCGAGCAGTACTTC.

CDR3 amino acids: CASRGQGFQPQHF. CDR3 nucleotide sequence: TGTGCCAGCAGGGGACAGGGCTTTCAGCCCCAGCATTTT. The gene calls are TRBV6-2 or TRBV6-3 and TRBJ1-5, with TRBD1 identical over 9 bases. Germline-derived CDR1 and CDR2 are MNHEY and SVGEGT. The ends lost 6 bases at V and 6 bases at J; junction bases unmatched: 3. The CDR3 is 13 residues long.

The chain combines TRBV10-3 with TRBJ2-4, with D hard to call. Deletions cut 3 bases from V and 5 bases from J, with 2 bases between. Per the germline V gene, CDR1 is ENHRY and CDR2 is SYGVKD. The CDR3 consists of 11 residues. The CDR3 is CAISDENIQYF. The CDR3 DNA follows: TGTGCCATCAGTGATGAAAACATTCAGTACTTC.

On this clonotype itself: A far larger clone lies a single base away; this is likely a read error. The rearrangement links TRBV27 to TRBJ2-1, with D maybe TRBD1 (8 bases). This CDR3 is 13 amino acids long. Trimming pared 7 bases from V and 10 bases from J, leaving 17 bases between. Germline assignment: CDR1 MNHEY and CDR2 SMNVEV (reference sequence). CDR3 sequence: CASTLTGDYEQFF. In DNA, the CDR3 is TGTGCCAGCACCCTGACAGGGGACTACGAGCAGTTCTTC.

In its sample, this clonotype was seen a few times. The V gene is TRBV7-2, the J gene TRBJ2-1; D is uncertain. Germline lookup yields CDR1 SGHTA and CDR2 FQGNSA. Trimming took 3 bases from V and 9 from J, leaving 6 bases between them. CDR3 length: 11 residues. CDR3: CASSFEVEQFF. CDR3 bases: TGTGCCAGCAGCTTCGAGGTTGAGCAGTTCTTC.

About this clonotype itself: This sequence is one base from a far larger clone and is likely a read error. The CDR3 spells CSARMPAHYEQFF. CDR3 coding DNA: TGCAGTGCTAGAATGCCTGCTCACTACGAGCAGTTCTTC. J is TRBJ2-1 and V is TRBV20-1; D is uncertain. The CDR3 sequence is 13 residues long. The V end lost 2 bases, the J end lost 10 bases, and 15 bases lay between the germline ends. Germline-derived CDR1 and CDR2 are DFQATT and SNEGSKA (reference sequence).

This clonotype was observed at least ten times. V usage is TRBV4-3 and J usage is TRBJ2-1; D may be TRBD1 or TRBD2 (5 bases each). CDR3 length equals 13 residues. The germline CDR1 and CDR2 sequences are LGHNA and YSLEER. The ends were cut back, 0 bases at V and 11 bases at J, with 11 bases in the middle. The CDR3 coding sequence is TGCGCCAGCAGCCAAGATGGGGGTTTTAAGCAGTTCTTC. This gives the protein CASSQDGGFKQFF.

V and J are TRBV28 and TRBJ2-7, with 7 nucleotides matching TRBD2. The CDR3 totals 13 residues. In germline, CDR1 is MDHEN, CDR2 SYDVKM. Losses at the gene ends were 7 bases for V and 4 bases for J; bases not matched to a gene: 7. This chain's CDR3 is CASTPGRPYEQYF. The CDR3 nucleotides read TGTGCCAGCACCCCCGGGAGGCCATACGAGCAGTACTTC.

In this sample, this clonotype turned up many times. The V call is TRBV4-2, the J call TRBJ1-2; D might be TRBD1 (5 bases). Per the germline V gene, CDR1 is LGHNA and CDR2 is YNFKEQ. Trimming took 0 bases from V and 0 from J, leaving 8 bases between them. CDR3 length: 15 residues. CDR3 sequence: CASSQDQGPNYGYTF. The DNA of the CDR3 is TGTGCCAGCAGCCAAGACCAGGGACCTAACTATGGCTACACCTTC.

This clonotype has at least ten counts. V gene TRBV29-1 combines with J gene TRBJ1-1; tentatively, D is TRBD1 (5 bases). Germline V gene lookup returns CDR1 SQVTM and CDR2 ANQGSEA. This CDR3 has 14 amino acids. V lost 7 bases and J lost 3, with 18 bases in between. The CDR3 spells CSGMGRARDTEAFF. The CDR3, as DNA: TGCAGCGGGATGGGCAGGGCCCGGGACACTGAAGCTTTCTTT.

This clonotype was recorded a few times. CDR3 nucleotides: TGCGCCAGCAGCTCAGGGTCCAATCAGCCCCAGCATTTT. Translated: CASSSGSNQPQHF. The chain recombines TRBV5-1 with TRBJ1-5; tentative D call: TRBD1 (5 bases). Trimming took off 3 bases at V and 3 bases at J, with 7 bases between the two ends. Per the germline V gene, CDR1 is SGHRS and CDR2 is YFSETQ. This CDR3 has 13 residues. The full variable domain, in which reference TRBV5-1 and TRBJ1-5 provide the parts outside the CDR3, is KAGVTQTPRYLIKTRGQQVTLSCSPISGHRSVSWYQQTPGQGLQFLFEYFSETQRNKGNFPGRFSGRQFSNSRSEMNVSTLELGDSALYLCASSSGSNQPQHFGDGTRLSIL.

Judged by abundance, this clonotype is medium-sized. The rearrangement uses TRBV12-3 or TRBV12-4 and TRBJ1-5; 7 bases align to TRBD1. CDR3 size: 14 residues. The V gene end was trimmed by 6 bases and the J gene end by 2 bases; junction bases not matched to a gene: 4. The CDR3 protein is CASSPQGGNQPQHF. In DNA, the CDR3 is TGTGCCAGCAGCCCCCAGGGGGGCAATCAGCCCCAGCATTTT.

This clonotype was counted many times. The chain has TRBV27 and TRBJ2-3, with 9 bases fitting TRBD1. Germline V gene data show CDR1 as MNHEY and CDR2 as SMNVEV (reference sequence). The CDR3 is made up of 15 amino acids. V lost 10 bases to trimming and J lost 6 bases; unmatched junction nucleotides: 14. DNA for the CDR3: TGTGCCACCAGCCGAACCGGGACAGGGAAGGATACGCAGTATTTT. It encodes CATSRTGTGKDTQYF.

The chain uses TRBV12-3 or TRBV12-4 and TRBJ2-3; the D gene is possibly TRBD2 (5 bases). CDR3 length equals 16 residues. Trimming removed 5 bases at V and 6 bases at J, with 21 bases between. DNA of the CDR3: TGTGCCAGCAGTCTTCTATCAGGACTGTCACAGGATACGCAGTATTTT. Translated: CASSLLSGLSQDTQYF.

This clonotype was observed once. The rearrangement joins TRBV4-2 to TRBJ2-7; a possible D gene is TRBD1 (6 bases). The germline V gene has CDR1 LGHNA and CDR2 YNFKEQ. V lost 0 bases and J lost 2, with 11 bases in between. CDR3 size: 15 residues. The CDR3 region is CASSQEEQGAYEQYF. The DNA for the CDR3 is TGTGCCAGCAGCCAAGAGGAACAGGGAGCCTACGAGCAGTACTTC.

This clonotype was seen a handful of times. CDR3 residues: CASSLWQNYGYTF. The CDR3 coding sequence is TGTGCCAGCAGCTTGTGGCAGAACTATGGCTACACCTTC. J is TRBJ1-2 and V is TRBV5-5; D remains unclear. The CDR3 is 13 amino acids. V lost 1 base and J lost 2, with 6 bases in between. Germline values: CDR1 SGHKS, CDR2 YYEKEE (reference sequence).

This clonotype is a singleton in its sample. The chain is built from TRBV28 and TRBJ2-1; D uncertain. Germline V gene data show CDR1 as MDHEN and CDR2 as SYDVKM. The length of the CDR3 is 12 residues. The CDR3 region is CAAPSSHNEQFF. DNA of the CDR3: TGTGCAGCCCCAAGCAGTCACAATGAGCAGTTCTTC.

The chain is built from TRBV21-1 and TRBJ2-1; the listed D gene, TRBD1, was not tested against the DNA. TRBV21-1 constitutes a pseudogene. This CDR3 region has 15 residues. The CDR3 loop is CASSRGAGDFHEQFF. CDR3 nucleotide sequence: TGTGCCAGCAGCCGGGGGGCGGGAGATTTCCATGAGCAGTTCTTC.

This clonotype was counted at least ten times. The chain recombines TRBV27 with TRBJ2-1, with 11 nucleotides matching TRBD2. V lost 6 bases, J lost 7 bases, and 11 bases stayed unmatched. CDR3 length: 16 residues. The V gene's germline CDR1 is MNHEY and CDR2 SMNVEV (reference sequence). The CDR3 protein is CASRPSGTSGTNEQFF. As DNA, the CDR3 is TGTGCCAGCAGACCATCCGGGACTAGCGGAACAAATGAGCAGTTCTTC.